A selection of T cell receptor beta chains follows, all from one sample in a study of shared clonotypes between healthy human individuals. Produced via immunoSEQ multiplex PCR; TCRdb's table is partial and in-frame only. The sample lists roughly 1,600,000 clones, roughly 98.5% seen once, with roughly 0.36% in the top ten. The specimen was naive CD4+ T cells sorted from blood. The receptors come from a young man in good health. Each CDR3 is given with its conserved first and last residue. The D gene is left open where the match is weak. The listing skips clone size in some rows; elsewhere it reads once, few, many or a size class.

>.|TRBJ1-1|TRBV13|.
TGTGCCAGCAGCTTAGAGGGTGTGGGCAGCCGGAACACTGAAGCTTTCTTT
CASSLEGVGSRNTEAFF
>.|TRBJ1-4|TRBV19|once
TGTGCCAGTAGTATTCAGTCAGGCGATGAAAAACTGTTTTTT
CASSIQSGDEKLFF
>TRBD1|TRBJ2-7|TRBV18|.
TGTGCCAGCTCACTACGTGGGACAGCAAGCTCCTACGAGCAGTACTTC
CASSLRGTASSYEQYF
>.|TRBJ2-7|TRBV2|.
TGTGCCAGCAGGAGCGGGTACTCCTACGAGCAGTACTTC
CASRSGYSYEQYF
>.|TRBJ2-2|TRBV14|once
TGTGCCAGCAGCCAAGTTCAGGAGGCGAACACCGGGGAGCTGTTTTTT
CASSQVQEANTGELFF
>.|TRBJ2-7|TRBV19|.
TGTGCCAGTAGTACGTTAGGGGGATACGAGCAGTACTTC
CASSTLGGYEQYF
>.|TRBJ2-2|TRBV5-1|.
TGCGCCAGCAGCTTGGAGGGGAACGGGGAGCTGTTTTTT
CASSLEGNGELFF
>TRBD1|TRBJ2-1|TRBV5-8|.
TGTGCCAGCAGCTTGTCGGTAGGCACAGGGGGCTCCTACAATGAGCAGTTCTTC
CASSLSVGTGGSYNEQFF
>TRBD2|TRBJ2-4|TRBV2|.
TGTGCCAGCAGTCTAAGCGGGGGGCTAGCCAAAAACATTCAGTACTTC
CASSLSGGLAKNIQYF
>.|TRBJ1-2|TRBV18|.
TGTGCCAGCTCACTTACCGGGTACTATGGCTACACCTTC
CASSLTGYYGYTF
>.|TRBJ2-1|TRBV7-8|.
TGTGCCAGCAGCTCTCGGCCCCGGGGAGAGCAGTTCTTC
CASSSRPRGEQFF
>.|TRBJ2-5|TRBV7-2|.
TGTGCCAGCAGCTTACCTCAGGGGTGGGAGACCCAGTACTTC
CASSLPQGWETQYF
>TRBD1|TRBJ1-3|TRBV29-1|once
TGCAGCGTTGGGGGGACAGGAGCTGGAAACACCATATATTTT
CSVGGTGAGNTIYF
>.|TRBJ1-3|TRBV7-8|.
TGTGCCAGCAGCTTAGACGGTTACTCTGGAAACACCATATATTTT
CASSLDGYSGNTIYF
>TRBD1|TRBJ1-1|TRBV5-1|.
TGCGCCAGCACCTCCGGCGGGACAGGGGGCGGCACTGAAGCTTTCTTT
CASTSGGTGGGTEAFF
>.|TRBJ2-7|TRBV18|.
TGTGCCAGCTCACCGGATCAGGACAGATACTACGAGCAGTACTTC
CASSPDQDRYYEQYF
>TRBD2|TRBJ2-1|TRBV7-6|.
TGTGCCAGCAGCTTTCTGGCGGGGGACTACAATGAGCAGTTCTTC
CASSFLAGDYNEQFF
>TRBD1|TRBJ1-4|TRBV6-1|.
TGTGCCAGTAGGAGACAGGGCGGTGAAAAACTGTTTTTT
CASRRQGGEKLFF
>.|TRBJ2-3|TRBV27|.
TGTGCCAGCAGGGGCGGCAGGGGGGTATCAGATACGCAGTATTTT
CASRGGRGVSDTQYF
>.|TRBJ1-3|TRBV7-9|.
TGTGCCAGCAGCTTATCAGGGATCCGAAACACCATATATTTT
CASSLSGIRNTIYF
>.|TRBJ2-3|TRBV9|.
TGTGCCAGCAGCGTAGCTACTCGTCTTCCGGGACTAGGAGGGGGCCTGAGCACAGATACGCAGTATTTT
CASSVATRLPGLGGGLSTDTQYF
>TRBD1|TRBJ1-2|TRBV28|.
TGTGCCAGCAGTTTCACTGGACAGGGGGCGAATGGCTACACCTTC
CASSFTGQGANGYTF
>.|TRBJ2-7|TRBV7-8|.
TGTGCCAGCAGCCCCGGGACTCCAGTCCTATACGAGCAGTACTTC
CASSPGTPVLYEQYF
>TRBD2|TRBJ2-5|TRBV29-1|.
TGCAGCGTTTCGGTTTTTGGGGCGGGAGGCCGGGGTGAGACCCAGTACTTC
CSVSVFGAGGRGETQYF
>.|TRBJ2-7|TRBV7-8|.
TGTGCCAGCTTCAGATCGCGGGGGCCCCCCTACGAGCAGTACTTC
CASFRSRGPPYEQYF
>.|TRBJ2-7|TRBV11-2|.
TGTGCCAGCAGCCAGTTGGTCTACAACGAGCAGTACTTC
CASSQLVYNEQYF
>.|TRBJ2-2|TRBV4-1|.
TGCGCCAGCAGCCAACTACGAGGGACGACCACCGGGGAGCTGTTTTTT
CASSQLRGTTTGELFF
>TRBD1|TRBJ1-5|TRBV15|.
TGTGCCACCAGCATTGGACAGGGGGGCCAGCCCCAGCATTTT
CATSIGQGGQPQHF
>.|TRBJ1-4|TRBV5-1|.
TGCGCCAGCAGCTTGGATCTCGGAGGGGTAGGGGAAAAACTGTTTTTT
CASSLDLGGVGEKLFF
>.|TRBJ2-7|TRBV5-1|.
TGCGCCAGCAGCTTGGATTCCGGGAGCTCCTACGAGCAGTACTTC
CASSLDSGSSYEQYF
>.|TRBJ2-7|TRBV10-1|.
TGCGCCAGCAGTGACGGCCCCTACGAGCAGTACTTC
CASSDGPYEQYF
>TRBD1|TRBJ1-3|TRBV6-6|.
TGTGCCAGCAGTTACGGCAGGGGGAGAGGAAACACCATATATTTT
CASSYGRGRGNTIYF
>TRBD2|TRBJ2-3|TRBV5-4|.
TGTGCCAGCAGCTCCCCCGGGTCTAGCGGGAGGCGCACAGATACGCAGTATTTT
CASSSPGSSGRRTDTQYF
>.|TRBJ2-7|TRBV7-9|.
TGTGCCAGCAGCTCTATTGAATACGAGCAGTACTTC
CASSSIEYEQYF
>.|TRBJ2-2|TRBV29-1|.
TGCAGCGCCGGATGGGGCTCCGGGGAGCTGTTTTTT
CSAGWGSGELFF
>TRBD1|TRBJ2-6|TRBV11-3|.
TGTGCCAGCAGCTTAGTCCGGGACAGAACTTTC
CASSLVRDRTF
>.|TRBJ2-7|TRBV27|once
TGTGCCAGCAGTTATCTGGGGGCTTTAACCTACGAGCAGTACTTC
CASSYLGALTYEQYF
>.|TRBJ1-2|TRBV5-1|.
TGCGCCAGCAGCCTATCGCAGGTTGACTATGGCTACACCTTC
CASSLSQVDYGYTF
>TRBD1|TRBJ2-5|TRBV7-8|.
TGTGCCAGCAGGCTGGACAGGGCGAGTCAGACCCAGTACTTC
CASRLDRASQTQYF
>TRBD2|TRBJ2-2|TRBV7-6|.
TGTGCCAGCAGCTTAGGGCGGGAGTATTACACCGGGGAGCTGTTTTTT
CASSLGREYYTGELFF
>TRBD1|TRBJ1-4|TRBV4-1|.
TGCGCCAGCAGCCGACAGGGCACTAATGAAAAACTGTTTTTT
CASSRQGTNEKLFF
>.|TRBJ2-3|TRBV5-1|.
TGCGCCAGCAGCTTGGGGGCGACCGCTGGGGATACGCAGTATTTT
CASSLGATAGDTQYF
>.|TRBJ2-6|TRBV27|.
TGTGCCAGCAGCCCCACTGGACAAGCCGATTCCGTCCTGACTTTC
CASSPTGQADSVLTF
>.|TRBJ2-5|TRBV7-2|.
TGTGCCAGCAGCCTCCCGTCGGGGACCCAGTACTTC
CASSLPSGTQYF
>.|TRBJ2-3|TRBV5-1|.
TGCGCCAGCAGCTTACCCGGTGGCGGGGTTAGCACAGATACGCAGTATTTT
CASSLPGGGVSTDTQYF
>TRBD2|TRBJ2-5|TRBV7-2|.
TGTGCCAGCAGCCATTCTCTAGCGGGAGGGTATTCCCAGTACTTC
CASSHSLAGGYSQYF
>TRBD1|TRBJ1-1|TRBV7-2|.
TGTGCCAGCAGCGCCGACAGGGTTGCGGCTTTCTTT
CASSADRVAAFF
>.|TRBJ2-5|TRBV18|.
TGTGCCAGCTCACTGGGACAAGAACAAGAGACCCAGTACTTC
CASSLGQEQETQYF
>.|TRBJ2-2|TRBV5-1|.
TGCGCCAGCGAGTCGGGACCGAACACCGGGGAGCTGTTTTTT
CASESGPNTGELFF
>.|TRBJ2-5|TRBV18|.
TGTGCCAGCTCCCCCGAACGCGGCGGACAAGAGACCCAGTACTTC
CASSPERGGQETQYF
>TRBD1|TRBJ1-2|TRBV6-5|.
TGTGCCAGCAGACCTACAGGGGCTCATGGCTACACCTTC
CASRPTGAHGYTF
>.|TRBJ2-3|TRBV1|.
TGCACCAGCAGCCAAGATACTGGAGGGAGGGCCGATACGCAGTATTTT
CTSSQDTGGRADTQYF
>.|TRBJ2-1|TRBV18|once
TGTGCCAGCTCACCTTATTTTTCAGTGAATGAGCAGTTCTTC
CASSPYFSVNEQFF
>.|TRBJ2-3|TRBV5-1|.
TGCGCCAGCAGCTTGGGGGCCCACACAGATACGCAGTATTTT
CASSLGAHTDTQYF
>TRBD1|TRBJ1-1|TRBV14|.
TGTGCCAGCAGCCGTCGGCAGGGGGCTTTGGGTGAAGCTTTCTTT
CASSRRQGALGEAFF
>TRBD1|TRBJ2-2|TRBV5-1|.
TGCGCCAGCAGCGTGCGGACAGGGACCACCGGGGAGCTGTTTTTT
CASSVRTGTTGELFF
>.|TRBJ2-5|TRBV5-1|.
TGCGCCAGCAGCTTGGAGTGGGGGCTTGAGACCCAGTACTTC
CASSLEWGLETQYF
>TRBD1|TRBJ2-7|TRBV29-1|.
TGCAGCGTAGGACAGGGGTCCTACGAGCAGTACTTC
CSVGQGSYEQYF
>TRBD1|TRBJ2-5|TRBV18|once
TGTGCCAGCTCGAGGGGGCCGGAGACCCAGTACTTC
CASSRGPETQYF